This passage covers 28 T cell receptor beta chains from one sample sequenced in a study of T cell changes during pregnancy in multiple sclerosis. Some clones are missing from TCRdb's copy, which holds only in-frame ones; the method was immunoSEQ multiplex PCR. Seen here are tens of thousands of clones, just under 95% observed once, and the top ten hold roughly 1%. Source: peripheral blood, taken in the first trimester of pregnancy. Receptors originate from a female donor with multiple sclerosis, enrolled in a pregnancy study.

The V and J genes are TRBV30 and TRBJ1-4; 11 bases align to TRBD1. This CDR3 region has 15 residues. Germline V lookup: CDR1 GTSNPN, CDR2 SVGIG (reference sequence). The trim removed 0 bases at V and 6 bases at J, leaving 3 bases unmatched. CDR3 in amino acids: CAWSVGQGADEKLFF. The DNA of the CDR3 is TGTGCCTGGAGTGTAGGACAGGGGGCAGATGAAAAACTGTTTTTT.

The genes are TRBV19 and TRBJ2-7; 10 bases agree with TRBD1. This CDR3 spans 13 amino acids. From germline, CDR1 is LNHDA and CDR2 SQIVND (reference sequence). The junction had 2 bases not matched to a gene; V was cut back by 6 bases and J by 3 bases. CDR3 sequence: CASRGTGDYEQYF. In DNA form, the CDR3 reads TGTGCCAGTAGGGGGACAGGGGACTACGAGCAGTACTTC. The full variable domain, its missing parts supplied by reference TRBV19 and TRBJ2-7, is DGGITQSPKYLFRKEGQNVTLSCEQNLNHDAMYWYRQDPGQGLRLIYYSQIVNDFQKGDIAEGYSVSREKKESFPLTVTSAQKNPTAFYLCASRGTGDYEQYFGPGTRLTVT.

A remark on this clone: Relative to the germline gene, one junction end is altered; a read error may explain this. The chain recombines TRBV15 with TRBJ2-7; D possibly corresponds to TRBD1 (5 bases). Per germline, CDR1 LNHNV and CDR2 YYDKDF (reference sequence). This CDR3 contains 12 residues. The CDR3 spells CATSRDLGQLRF. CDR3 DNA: TGTGCCACCAGCAGAGATCTGGGGCAGTTGAGGTTC.

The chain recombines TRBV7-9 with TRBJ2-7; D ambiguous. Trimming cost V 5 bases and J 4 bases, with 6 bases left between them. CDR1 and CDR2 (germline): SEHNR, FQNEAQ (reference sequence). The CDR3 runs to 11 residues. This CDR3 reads CASSPKYEQYF. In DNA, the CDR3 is TGTGCCAGCAGCCCTAAATACGAGCAGTACTTC.

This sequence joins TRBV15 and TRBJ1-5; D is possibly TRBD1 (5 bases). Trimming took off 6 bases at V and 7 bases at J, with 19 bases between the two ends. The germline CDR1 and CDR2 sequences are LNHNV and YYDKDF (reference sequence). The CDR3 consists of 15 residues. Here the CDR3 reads CATSIEGLKGQPQHF. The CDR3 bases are TGTGCCACCAGTATAGAGGGACTTAAGGGCCAGCCCCAGCATTTT.

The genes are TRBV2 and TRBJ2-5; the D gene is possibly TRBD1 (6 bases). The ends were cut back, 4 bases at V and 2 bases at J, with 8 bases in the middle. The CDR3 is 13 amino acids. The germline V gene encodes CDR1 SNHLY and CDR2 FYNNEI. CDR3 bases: TGTGCCAGCAGTGCGCAGGGGCAAGAGACCCAGTACTTC. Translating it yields CASSAQGQETQYF.

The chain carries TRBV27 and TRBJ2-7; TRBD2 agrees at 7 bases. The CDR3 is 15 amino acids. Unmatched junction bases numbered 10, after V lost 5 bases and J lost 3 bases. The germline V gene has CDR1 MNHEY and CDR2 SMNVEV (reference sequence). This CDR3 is CASSPLAASGYEQYF. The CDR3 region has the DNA TGTGCCAGCAGTCCCCTAGCGGCGTCAGGCTACGAGCAGTACTTC.

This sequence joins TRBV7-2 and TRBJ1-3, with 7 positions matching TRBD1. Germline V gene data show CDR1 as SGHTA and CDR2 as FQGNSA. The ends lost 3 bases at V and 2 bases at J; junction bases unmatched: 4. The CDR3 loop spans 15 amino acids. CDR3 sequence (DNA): TGTGCCAGCAGCTTGAAGGGGGCGCCTGGAAACACCATATATTTT. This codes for CASSLKGAPGNTIYF.

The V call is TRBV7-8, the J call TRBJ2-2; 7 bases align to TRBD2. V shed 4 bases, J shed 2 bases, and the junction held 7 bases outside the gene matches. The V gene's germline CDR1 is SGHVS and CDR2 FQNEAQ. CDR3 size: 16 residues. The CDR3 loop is CASSWGGAYNTGELFF. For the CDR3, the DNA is TGTGCCAGCAGCTGGGGGGGAGCGTACAACACCGGGGAGCTGTTTTTT.

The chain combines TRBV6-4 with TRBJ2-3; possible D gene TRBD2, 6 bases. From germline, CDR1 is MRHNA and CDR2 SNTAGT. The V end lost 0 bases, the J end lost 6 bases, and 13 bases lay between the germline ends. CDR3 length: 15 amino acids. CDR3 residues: CASSDSGLSGDTQYF. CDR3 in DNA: TGTGCCAGCAGTGACTCGGGACTGTCAGGGGATACGCAGTATTTT.

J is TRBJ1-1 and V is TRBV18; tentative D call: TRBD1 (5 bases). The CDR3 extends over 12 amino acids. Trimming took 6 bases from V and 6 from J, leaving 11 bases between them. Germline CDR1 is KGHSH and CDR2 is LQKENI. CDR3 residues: CASSTRTSEAFF. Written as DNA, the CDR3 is TGTGCCAGCTCCACCAGGACATCTGAAGCTTTCTTT.

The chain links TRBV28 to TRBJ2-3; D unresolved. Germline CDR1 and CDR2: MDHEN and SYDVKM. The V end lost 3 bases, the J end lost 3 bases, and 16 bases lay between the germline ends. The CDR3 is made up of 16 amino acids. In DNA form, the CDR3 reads TGTGCCAGCAGTTTGAGACGAGAGGTGATGACAGATACGCAGTATTTT. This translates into CASSLRREVMTDTQYF.

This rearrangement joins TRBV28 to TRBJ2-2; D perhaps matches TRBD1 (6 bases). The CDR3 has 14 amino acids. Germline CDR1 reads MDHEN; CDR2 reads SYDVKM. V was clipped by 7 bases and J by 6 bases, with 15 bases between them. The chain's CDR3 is CASIQGSGPGELFF. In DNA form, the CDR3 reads TGTGCCAGCATCCAGGGGTCGGGGCCCGGGGAGCTGTTTTTT.

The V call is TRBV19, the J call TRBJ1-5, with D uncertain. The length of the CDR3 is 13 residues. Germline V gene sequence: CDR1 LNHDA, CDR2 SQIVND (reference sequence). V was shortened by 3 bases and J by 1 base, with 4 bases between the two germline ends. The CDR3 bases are TGTGCCAGTAGTATCCAAAGCAATCAGCCCCAGCATTTT. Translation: CASSIQSNQPQHF.

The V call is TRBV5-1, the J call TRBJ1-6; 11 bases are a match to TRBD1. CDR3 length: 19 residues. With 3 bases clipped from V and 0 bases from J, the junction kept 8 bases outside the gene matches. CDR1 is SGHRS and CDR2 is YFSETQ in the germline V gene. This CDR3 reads CASSSRTGGADSYNSPLHF. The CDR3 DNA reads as TGCGCCAGCAGCTCCCGGACAGGGGGCGCGGACTCCTATAATTCACCCCTCCACTTT.

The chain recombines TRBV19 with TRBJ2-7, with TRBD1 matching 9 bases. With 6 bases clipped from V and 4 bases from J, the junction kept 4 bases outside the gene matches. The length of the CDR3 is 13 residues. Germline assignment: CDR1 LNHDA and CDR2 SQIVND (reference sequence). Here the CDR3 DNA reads TGTGCCAGTAGAAGACAGGGGGTTTACGAGCAGTACTTC. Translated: CASRRQGVYEQYF.

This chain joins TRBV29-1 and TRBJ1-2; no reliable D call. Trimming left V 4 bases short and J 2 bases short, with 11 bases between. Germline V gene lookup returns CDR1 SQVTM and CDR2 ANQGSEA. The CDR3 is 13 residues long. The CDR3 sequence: CSVGGSGNYGYTF. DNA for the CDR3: TGCAGCGTTGGCGGGTCAGGCAACTATGGCTACACCTTC.

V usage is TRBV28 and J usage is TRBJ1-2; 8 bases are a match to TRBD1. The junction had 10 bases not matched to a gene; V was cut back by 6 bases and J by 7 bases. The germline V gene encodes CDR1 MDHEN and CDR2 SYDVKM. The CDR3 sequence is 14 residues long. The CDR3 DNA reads TGTGCCAGCAGATACGTGGGTGACAGGGGTGGCTACACCTTC. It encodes CASRYVGDRGGYTF.

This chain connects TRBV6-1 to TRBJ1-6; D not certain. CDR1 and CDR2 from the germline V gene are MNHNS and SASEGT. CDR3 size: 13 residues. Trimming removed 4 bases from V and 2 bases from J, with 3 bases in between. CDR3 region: CASSATYNSPLHF. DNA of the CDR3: TGTGCCAGCAGTGCAACCTATAATTCACCCCTCCACTTT.

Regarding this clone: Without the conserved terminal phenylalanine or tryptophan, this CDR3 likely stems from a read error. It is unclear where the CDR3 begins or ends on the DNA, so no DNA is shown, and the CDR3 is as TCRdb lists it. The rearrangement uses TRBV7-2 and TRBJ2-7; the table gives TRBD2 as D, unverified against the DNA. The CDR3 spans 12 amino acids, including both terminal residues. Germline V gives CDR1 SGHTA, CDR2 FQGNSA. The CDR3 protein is CASGTSGGRLGY.

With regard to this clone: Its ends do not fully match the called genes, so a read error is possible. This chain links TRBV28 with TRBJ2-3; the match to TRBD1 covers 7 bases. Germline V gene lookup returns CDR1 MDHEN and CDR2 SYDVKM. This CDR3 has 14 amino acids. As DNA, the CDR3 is TGTGCCAGCAGGACGGGACAGCTTAACAGATACGCAGTATTT. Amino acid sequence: CASRTGQLNRYAVF.

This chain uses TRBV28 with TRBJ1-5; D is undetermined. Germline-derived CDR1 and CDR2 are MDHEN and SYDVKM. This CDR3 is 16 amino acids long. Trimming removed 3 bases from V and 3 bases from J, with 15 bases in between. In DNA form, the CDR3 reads TGTGCCAGCAGTTTGGTGGGCAGTTTCTTCAATCAGCCCCAGCATTTT. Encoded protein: CASSLVGSFFNQPQHF.

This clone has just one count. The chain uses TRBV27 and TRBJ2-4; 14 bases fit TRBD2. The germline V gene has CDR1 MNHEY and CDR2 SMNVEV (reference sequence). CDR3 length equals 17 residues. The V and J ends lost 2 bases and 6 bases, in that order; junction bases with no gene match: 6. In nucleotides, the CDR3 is TGTGCCAGCAGTTTAACGACTAGCGGGAGGGCTAGAAACATTCAGTACTTC. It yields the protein CASSLTTSGRARNIQYF.

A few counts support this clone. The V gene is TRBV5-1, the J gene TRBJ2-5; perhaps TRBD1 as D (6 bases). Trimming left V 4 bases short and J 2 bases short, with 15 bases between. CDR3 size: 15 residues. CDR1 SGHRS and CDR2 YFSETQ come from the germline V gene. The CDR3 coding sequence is TGCGCCAGCAGCCCCCCCGGGACACCTCAAGAGACCCAGTACTTC. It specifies CASSPPGTPQETQYF. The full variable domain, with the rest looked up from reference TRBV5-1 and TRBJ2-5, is KAGVTQTPRYLIKTRGQQVTLSCSPISGHRSVSWYQQTPGQGLQFLFEYFSETQRNKGNFPGRFSGRQFSNSRSEMNVSTLELGDSALYLCASSPPGTPQETQYFGPGTRLLVL.

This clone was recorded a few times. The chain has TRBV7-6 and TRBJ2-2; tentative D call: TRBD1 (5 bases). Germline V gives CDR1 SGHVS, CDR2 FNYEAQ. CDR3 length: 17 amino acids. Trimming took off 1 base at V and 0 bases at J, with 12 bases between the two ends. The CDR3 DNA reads TGTGCCAGCAGCTTAGAGGCAGGGCAAACGAACACCGGGGAGCTGTTTTTT. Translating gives CASSLEAGQTNTGELFF. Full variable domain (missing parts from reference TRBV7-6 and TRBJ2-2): GAGVSQSPRYKVTKRGQDVALRCDPISGHVSLYWYRQALGQGPEFLTYFNYEAQQDKSGLPNDRFSAERPEGSISTLTIQRTEQRDSAMYRCASSLEAGQTNTGELFFGEGSRLTVL.

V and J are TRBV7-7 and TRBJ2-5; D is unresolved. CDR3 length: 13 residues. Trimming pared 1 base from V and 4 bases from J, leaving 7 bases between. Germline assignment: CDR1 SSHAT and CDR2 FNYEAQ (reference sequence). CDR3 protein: CASSLVPRETQYF. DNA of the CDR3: TGTGCCAGCAGCTTAGTTCCGCGAGAGACCCAGTACTTC.

CDR3 sequence (DNA): TGTGCCAGCAGTACCGACAGGGGCAAGGGCGAGCAGTACTTC. Protein sequence: CASSTDRGKGEQYF. The V call is TRBV2, the J call TRBJ2-7, with 8 bases identical to TRBD1. With V trimmed by 5 bases and J by 6 bases, 9 bases remained unmatched. The CDR3 contains 14 residues. Germline V gene lookup returns CDR1 SNHLY and CDR2 FYNNEI.

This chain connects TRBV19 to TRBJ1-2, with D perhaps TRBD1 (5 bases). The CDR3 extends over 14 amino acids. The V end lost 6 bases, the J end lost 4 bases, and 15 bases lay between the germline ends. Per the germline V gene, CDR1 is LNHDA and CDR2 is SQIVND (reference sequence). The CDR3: CASREGPGGYGYTF. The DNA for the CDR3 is TGTGCCAGTAGGGAAGGCCCCGGGGGCTATGGCTACACCTTC. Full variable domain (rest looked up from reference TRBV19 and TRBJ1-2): DGGITQSPKYLFRKEGQNVTLSCEQNLNHDAMYWYRQDPGQGLRLIYYSQIVNDFQKGDIAEGYSVSREKKESFPLTVTSAQKNPTAFYLCASREGPGGYGYTFGSGTRLTVV.